This TCR beta chain appears in the sequencing data of a study of regulatory T cells in long-lasting Graves disease. The CDR3 is 14 residues long. J lost 1 base, V lost 4 bases, and 3 bases had no gene match. CDR1 and CDR2 (germline): SGHKS, YYEKEE (reference sequence). Study-level findings and limits: Lower TCR diversity was seen in persistent Graves' patients than in newly diagnosed ones.

Time point in this sample: newly diagnosed GD, antithyroid drugs for less than 3 months. From PBMCs, RNA was extracted and then used to make the TCR library. It was by American Thyroid Association guidelines that Graves' disease was diagnosed. Each patient gave roughly 9.2 milliliters of EDTA-anticoagulated peripheral blood. This clonotype has ten or more counts. The antigen is unknown. Building of the TCR beta libraries involved iRepertoire HTBI primers and Arm-PCR of CDR3 regions. MiXCR was run by TCRdb on the multiplex PCR reads, yielding one entry per CDR3 protein. Among a few hundred thousand distinct CDR3 sequences listed, more than 15% were seen once. Separately, the same data were catalogued under a study of T cells in Graves' hyperthyroidism and ophthalmopathy. Turning to that study: The HTBI primer set served for first-round RT-PCR of the TCR CDR3.

The clonotype was recovered from a woman in her twenties or thirties with Graves disease. Here the sequenced sample was peripheral blood mononuclear cells (PBMCs), taken at new diagnosis, from a patient treated with antithyroid drugs. The V and J genes are TRBV5-5 and TRBJ1-1, with 8 positions matching TRBD1. DNA for the CDR3: TGTGCCAGCAGCATGACAGGGGAGAACACTGAAGCTTTCTTT. It is translated as CASSMTGENTEAFF.